This record looks at one TCR beta chain sequence and its context. Its matching antigen is unknown. Method: immunoSEQ multiplex PCR; TCRdb's copy keeps in-frame clones and lacks some. This sample yields hundreds of thousands of clones, of which approximately 97% are seen a single time; roughly 0.055% belongs to the top ten. Germline V gene sequence: CDR1 MNHNS, CDR2 SASEGT. The CDR3 has 16 amino acids. V lost 2 bases and J lost 5, with 16 bases in between. This record comes from a study of shared clonotypes between healthy human individuals. Study results and caveats: The study's rarefaction showed incomplete sorted-subset sequencing despite large depth.

This sequence originates from a woman aged 25 to 39 in good health. This rearrangement joins TRBV6-1 to TRBJ2-4; a possible D gene is TRBD1 (5 bases). The specimen sequenced was naive CD4+ T cells sorted from blood. Indicated subset: CD45RA+ positively selected. DNA of the CDR3: TGTGCCAGCAGTGAATATGCAGGGAATAGGGAAAACATTCAGTACTTC. This gives the protein CASSEYAGNRENIQYF.